This entry is about one T cell receptor beta chain. Its antigen is as yet unknown. The junction and the germline gene differ at one end; a read error may be behind it. This record belongs to a study of blood T cells in healthy people across ages. A second 7 to 11 cycle PCR used barcoded and J-beta primers. MiXCR, applied by TCRdb to the 5' RACE reads, yields one record per CDR3 protein. This table has hundreds of thousands of distinct CDR3 sequences, 55% to 70% appearing once. This CDR3 has 12 residues. Germline-derived CDR1 and CDR2 are MNHNS and SASEGT. Overall study results and limits: Across the age range, TCR beta diversity per million T cells fell in a roughly linear way.

The sample consisted of blood. This rearrangement joins TRBV6-1 to TRBJ2-7, with a weak D call TRBD2 (6 bases). The sequence was obtained from a man aged 25-40 years in good health. This CDR3 reads CASMEGFYERYF. CDR3 DNA sequence: TGTGCCAGCATGGAGGGGTTCTACGAGCGGTACTTC.